The present TCR beta chain was sequenced within a study of tumor T cells in aggressive B-cell lymphoma. The repertoire was sequenced with immunoSEQ multiplex PCR; TCRdb's copy has only in-frame clones and lacks some. The sample has 4,000 to 6,000 clones, around 94% seen once; the top ten hold 3% to 4.5%. This clone has a single count. Germline-derived CDR1 and CDR2 are SGHRS and YFSETQ. With 7 bases removed from V and 0 bases from J, the gap between germline ends came to 13 bases. This CDR3 region has 15 residues. The origin of this receptor is an adult with diffuse large B cell lymphoma. The source material was tumor tissue. The rearrangement links TRBV5-1 to TRBJ1-4; unclear D gene. The CDR3 spells CASQSGVATNEKLFF. As DNA, the CDR3 is TGCGCCAGCCAGTCTGGAGTTGCAACTAATGAAAAACTGTTTTTT. The variable domain in full, with the rest retrieved from reference TRBV5-1 and TRBJ1-4, is KAGVTQTPRYLIKTRGQQVTLSCSPISGHRSVSWYQQTPGQGLQFLFEYFSETQRNKGNFPGRFSGRQFSNSRSEMNVSTLELGDSALYLCASQSGVATNEKLFFGSGTQLSVL.